Listed here is a single TCR beta chain. V lost 6 bases and J 7 bases, leaving 15 bases between the germline ends. There are 13 residues in the CDR3. Germline V CDR1 and CDR2: KGHSH, LQKENI. This specimen comes from a study of blood T cell repertoires in COVID-19. Only in-frame clones appear in the TCRdb table, and some are missing; sequencing was by immunoSEQ multiplex PCR. The table lists about 380,000 clones, around 87% of them singletons. Sequenced sample: PBMCs or T cells enriched from blood (not recorded which). This rearrangement joins TRBV18 to TRBJ1-2; tentatively, D is TRBD1 (6 bases). The sequence derives from a man aged 30 to 39 who had recovered from COVID-19. The DNA of the CDR3 is TGTGCCAGCTCTGAGACAGGAGTTGGTGGCTACACCTTC. It is translated as CASSETGVGGYTF.